Below are 3 T cell receptor beta chains sequenced from a single sample in a study of CD8+CD57+ T cells in acquired aplastic anemia. Profiles of TCR beta VDJ and CDR3 were generated from a genomic DNA template. TCRdb called the reads again in MiXCR, with one record for every CDR3 protein. The table lists under 350,000 distinct CDR3 sequences, around three fifths of them singletons, with under 1.5% in the top ten. For sequencing, patients were chosen who had shown expansion of CD8+CD57+ cells by flow cytometry. Sequenced: sorted CD4+, CD8+, or CD8+CD57+ T cells (not recorded which) from PBMCs. These receptors were taken from a human donor with aplastic anemia.

This clonotype was recorded at least ten times. This sequence joins TRBV6-1 and TRBJ2-5; 9 nucleotides agree with TRBD1. V was pared by 4 bases and J by 1 base, with 10 bases of the junction left unmatched. This CDR3 comprises 17 residues. Germline V CDR1 and CDR2: MNHNS, SASEGT. The CDR3 nucleotides read TGTGCCAGCAGTGGGAGCTCGGGACAGGGACGCCAAGAGACCCAGTACTTC. The encoded protein is CASSGSSGQGRQETQYF.

J is TRBJ2-7 and V is TRBV7-8; maybe TRBD2 (5 bases). Trimming stripped 2 bases from V and 0 bases from J, with 14 bases between. Germline CDR1 reads SGHVS; CDR2 reads FQNEAQ. The CDR3 contains 16 residues. The CDR3 nucleotides are TGTGCCAGCAGCTTATCGAAAGCGGCAAGCTCCTACGAGCAGTACTTC. This encodes CASSLSKAASSYEQYF.

This clonotype was found a few times. V usage is TRBV7-9 and J usage is TRBJ2-5; perhaps TRBD1 as D (5 bases). The J call may be mistaken, given a closer DNA end match to TRBJ2-7. Per the germline V gene, CDR1 is SEHNR and CDR2 is FQNEAQ (reference sequence). This CDR3 comprises 14 residues. The CDR3 sequence is CASSLAISGNEQYF. The CDR3 DNA reads as TGTGCCAGCAGCTTAGCTATTTCAGGGAACGAGCAGTACTTC.